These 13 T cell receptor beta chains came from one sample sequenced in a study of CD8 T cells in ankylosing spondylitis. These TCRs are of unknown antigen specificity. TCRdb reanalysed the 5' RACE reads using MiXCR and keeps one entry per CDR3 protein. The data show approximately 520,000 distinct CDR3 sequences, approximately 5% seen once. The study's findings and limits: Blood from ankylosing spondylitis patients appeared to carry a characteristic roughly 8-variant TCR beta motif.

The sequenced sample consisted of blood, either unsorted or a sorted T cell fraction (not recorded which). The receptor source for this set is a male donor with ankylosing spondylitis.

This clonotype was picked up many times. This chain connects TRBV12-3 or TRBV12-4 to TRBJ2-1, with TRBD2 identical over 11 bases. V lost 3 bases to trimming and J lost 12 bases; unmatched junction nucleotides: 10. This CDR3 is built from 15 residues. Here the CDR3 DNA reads TGTGCCAGCAGTTTTGGGGTAGCGGGAGGGCCGAGGCAGTTCTTC. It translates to CASSFGVAGGPRQFF.

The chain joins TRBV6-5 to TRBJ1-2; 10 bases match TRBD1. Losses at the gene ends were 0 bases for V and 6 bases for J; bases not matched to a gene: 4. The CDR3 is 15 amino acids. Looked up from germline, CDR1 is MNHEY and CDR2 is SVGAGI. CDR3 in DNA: TGTGCCAGCAGTTACTCGGGACAGGGGTGGGATGGCTACACCTTC. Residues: CASSYSGQGWDGYTF.

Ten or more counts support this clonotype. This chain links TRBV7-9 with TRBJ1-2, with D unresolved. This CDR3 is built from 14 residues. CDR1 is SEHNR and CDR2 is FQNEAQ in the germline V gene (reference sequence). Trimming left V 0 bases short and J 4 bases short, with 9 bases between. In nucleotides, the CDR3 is TGTGCCAGCAGCTTAGCGCGGTCAGGCTATGGCTACACCTTC. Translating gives CASSLARSGYGYTF.

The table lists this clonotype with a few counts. Here the CDR3 reads CSAKGDRYEQYF. CDR3 sequence (DNA): TGCAGTGCTAAAGGGGACCGCTACGAGCAGTACTTC. The genes are TRBV20-1 and TRBJ2-7, with D perhaps given as TRBD1 or TRBD2 (5 bases each). The CDR3 loop spans 12 amino acids. CDR1 and CDR2 (germline): DFQATT, SNEGSKA (reference sequence). Trimming removed 4 bases at V and 3 bases at J, with 10 bases between.

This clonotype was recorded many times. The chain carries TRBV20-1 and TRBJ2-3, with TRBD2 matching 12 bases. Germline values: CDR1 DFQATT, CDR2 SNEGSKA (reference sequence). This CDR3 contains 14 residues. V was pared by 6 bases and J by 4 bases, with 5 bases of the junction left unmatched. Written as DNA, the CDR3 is TGCAGTGCCCCTAGCGGGAGGGGGGCAGATACGCAGTATTTT. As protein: CSAPSGRGADTQYF.

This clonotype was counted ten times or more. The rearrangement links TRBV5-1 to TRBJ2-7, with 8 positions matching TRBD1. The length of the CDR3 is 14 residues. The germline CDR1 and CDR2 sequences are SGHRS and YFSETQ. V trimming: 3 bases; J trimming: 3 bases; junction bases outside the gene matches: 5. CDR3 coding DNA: TGCGCCAGCAGCTCGGACAGGGCTTTCTACGAGCAGTACTTC. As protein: CASSSDRAFYEQYF.

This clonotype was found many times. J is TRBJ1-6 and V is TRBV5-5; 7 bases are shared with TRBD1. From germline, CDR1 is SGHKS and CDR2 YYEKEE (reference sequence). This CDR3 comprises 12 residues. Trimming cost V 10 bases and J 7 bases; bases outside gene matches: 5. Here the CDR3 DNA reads TGTGCCCCAGGGGGGTTCAATTCACCCCTCCACTTT. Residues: CAPGGFNSPLHF.

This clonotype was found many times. This CDR3 reads CASSSSYGAGSGELFF. The CDR3 region has the DNA TGTGCCAGCAGCTCTAGCTATGGTGCGGGATCCGGGGAGCTGTTTTTT. This chain links TRBV7-8 with TRBJ2-2, with a tentative D call TRBD2 (6 bases). The CDR3 is 16 amino acids. Germline V lookup: CDR1 SGHVS, CDR2 FQNEAQ. The germline V and J ends were trimmed by 4 bases and 6 bases, with 18 bases remaining between them.

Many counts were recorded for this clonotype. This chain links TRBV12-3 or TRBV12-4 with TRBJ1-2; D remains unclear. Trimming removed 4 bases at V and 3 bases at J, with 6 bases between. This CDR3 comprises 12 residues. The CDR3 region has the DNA TGTGCCAGCAGTTACAGCGACTATGGCTACACCTTC. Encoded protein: CASSYSDYGYTF.

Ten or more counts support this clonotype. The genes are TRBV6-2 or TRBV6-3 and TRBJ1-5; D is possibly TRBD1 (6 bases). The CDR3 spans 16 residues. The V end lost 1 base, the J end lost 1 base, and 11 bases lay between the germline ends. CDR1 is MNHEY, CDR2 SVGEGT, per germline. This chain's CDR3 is CASSYWGRGSNQPQHF. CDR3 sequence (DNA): TGTGCCAGCAGTTACTGGGGGCGCGGGAGCAATCAGCCCCAGCATTTT.

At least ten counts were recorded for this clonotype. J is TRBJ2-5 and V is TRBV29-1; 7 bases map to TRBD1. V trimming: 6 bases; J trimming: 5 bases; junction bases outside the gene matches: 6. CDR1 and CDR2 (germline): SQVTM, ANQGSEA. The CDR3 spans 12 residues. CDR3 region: CSVKGGAETQYF. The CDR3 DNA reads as TGCAGCGTCAAAGGGGGCGCCGAGACCCAGTACTTC.

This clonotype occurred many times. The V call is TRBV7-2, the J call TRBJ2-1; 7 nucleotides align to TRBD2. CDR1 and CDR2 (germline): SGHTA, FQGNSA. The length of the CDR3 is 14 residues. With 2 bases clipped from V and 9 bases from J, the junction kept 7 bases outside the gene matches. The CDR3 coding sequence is TGTGCCAGCAGCTTACAACGGGGGGAAGGTGAGCAGTTCTTC. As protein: CASSLQRGEGEQFF.

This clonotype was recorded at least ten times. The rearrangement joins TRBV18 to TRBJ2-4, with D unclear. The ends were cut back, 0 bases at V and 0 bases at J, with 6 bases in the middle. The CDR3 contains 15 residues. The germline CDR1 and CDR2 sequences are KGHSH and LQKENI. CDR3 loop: CASSPPDQAKNIQYF. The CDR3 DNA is TGTGCCAGCTCACCACCGGACCAAGCCAAAAACATTCAGTACTTC.